The 32 T cell receptor beta chains below all came from one sample that was sequenced in a study of OX40 agonist ivuxolimab in advanced cancers. TCRdb's copy holds only in-frame clones and misses some; the assay was immunoSEQ multiplex PCR. The sample contains 78,000 or so clones, about 90% of which appear only once. The input for sequencing was CD4+ or CD8+ T cells sorted from blood, taken in a trial of the OX40 agonist ivuxolimab. These receptors originate from an adult with an advanced solid tumor such as melanoma, head and neck, liver or kidney cancer.

This sequence joins TRBV7-9 and TRBJ2-3; 10 positions agree with TRBD2. J lost 6 bases, V lost 8 bases, and 5 bases had no gene match. The length of the CDR3 is 13 residues. Germline assignment: CDR1 SEHNR and CDR2 FQNEAQ (reference sequence). CDR3 loop: CASLLAGEDTQYF. CDR3 in DNA: TGTGCCAGCTTGCTAGCGGGAGAGGATACGCAGTATTTT.

The chain is built from TRBV27 and TRBJ2-2, with no clear D. The germline V gene has CDR1 MNHEY and CDR2 SMNVEV (reference sequence). The CDR3 is 12 amino acids. Trimming removed 6 bases from V and 4 bases from J, with 6 bases in between. CDR3 bases: TGTGCCAGCAGCTCAATCACCGGGGAGCTGTTTTTT. Amino acid sequence: CASSSITGELFF.

This sequence joins TRBV10-3 and TRBJ2-3; possibly TRBD2 for D (6 bases). Germline CDR1 and CDR2: ENHRY and SYGVKD. CDR3 length equals 13 residues. Trimming removed 6 bases at V and 2 bases at J, with 9 bases between. The chain's CDR3 is CAISGGITDTQYF. CDR3 bases: TGTGCCATCAGCGGCGGGATCACAGATACGCAGTATTTT.

The sample holds one count of this clone. The V gene is TRBV18, the J gene TRBJ2-3, with D possibly being TRBD2 (6 bases). The germline CDR1 and CDR2 sequences are KGHSH and LQKENI. V was clipped by 3 bases and J by 2 bases, with 15 bases between them. This CDR3 spans 16 amino acids. The CDR3 loop is CASSPDSRTITDTQYF. The CDR3, as DNA: TGTGCCAGCTCACCCGATTCCCGGACTATCACAGATACGCAGTATTTT.

The chain combines TRBV27 with TRBJ2-7; 13 bases match TRBD2. The CDR3 runs to 14 residues. The ends lost 6 bases at V and 2 bases at J; junction bases unmatched: 1. Germline CDR1 MNHEY, CDR2 SMNVEV (reference sequence). The CDR3 reads CASSGTSGTYEQYF. CDR3 DNA sequence: TGTGCCAGCAGCGGGACTAGCGGGACCTACGAGCAGTACTTC.

The V and J genes are TRBV18 and TRBJ1-5; D is unresolved. Between the trimmed V and J ends, which lost 3 bases and 4 bases, there was a span of 7 bases. The germline V gene encodes CDR1 KGHSH and CDR2 LQKENI. CDR3 size: 13 residues. This chain's CDR3 is CASSPRTNQPQHF. As DNA, the CDR3 is TGTGCCAGCTCACCGCGTACAAATCAGCCCCAGCATTTT.

The chain joins TRBV15 to TRBJ2-1; 9 nucleotides align to TRBD2. The CDR3 sequence is 16 residues long. Germline loops: CDR1 LNHNV, CDR2 YYDKDF (reference sequence). V lost 0 bases, J lost 8 bases, and 8 bases stayed unmatched. CDR3 region: CATSRDRVAGEHEQFF. For the CDR3, the DNA is TGTGCCACCAGCAGAGATAGGGTAGCGGGAGAACATGAGCAGTTCTTC.

The genes are TRBV2 and TRBJ2-1; TRBD2 matches 9 bases. The CDR3 contains 17 residues. V shed 3 bases and J 6 bases; nucleotides not matched to a gene: 12. Germline values: CDR1 SNHLY, CDR2 FYNNEI. This chain's CDR3 is CASSELGLAFGSNEQFF. Here the CDR3 DNA reads TGTGCCAGCAGTGAGTTGGGACTAGCCTTCGGGTCCAATGAGCAGTTCTTC.

This sequence joins TRBV29-1 and TRBJ1-2; D is uncertain. There are 13 residues in the CDR3. The germline V gene encodes CDR1 SQVTM and CDR2 ANQGSEA. Trimming left V 4 bases short and J 6 bases short, with 15 bases between. CDR3 sequence: CSVGWTVHDGYTF. The CDR3 region has the DNA TGCAGCGTTGGGTGGACTGTTCATGATGGCTACACCTTC.

The V call is TRBV19, the J call TRBJ2-1, with 8 nucleotides matching TRBD2. V gave up 5 bases and J gave up 3 bases; unmatched junction bases: 6. CDR3 size: 15 residues. Germline V gene sequence: CDR1 LNHDA, CDR2 SQIVND (reference sequence). As DNA, the CDR3 is TGTGCCAGTAGTTCAAAGGGACTAGACTACAATGAGCAGTTCTTC. This codes for CASSSKGLDYNEQFF. The full variable domain, with the rest looked up from reference TRBV19 and TRBJ2-1, is DGGITQSPKYLFRKEGQNVTLSCEQNLNHDAMYWYRQDPGQGLRLIYYSQIVNDFQKGDIAEGYSVSREKKESFPLTVTSAQKNPTAFYLCASSSKGLDYNEQFFGPGTRLTVL.

The chain links TRBV7-9 to TRBJ1-2, with D possibly TRBD1 on 6 matching bases. The CDR3 spans 16 residues. Trimming removed 5 bases at V and 4 bases at J, with 20 bases between. CDR1 is SEHNR and CDR2 is FQNEAQ in the germline V gene (reference sequence). Written as DNA, the CDR3 is TGTGCCAGCAGCCCTAGACAGGAGGATAACTTCTATGGCTACACCTTC. Its translation is CASSPRQEDNFYGYTF.

The chain carries TRBV6-5 and TRBJ1-1; TRBD1 aligns across 7 bases. J gave up 11 bases and V 5 bases, and 5 bases lay outside the gene matches. This CDR3 is built from 11 residues. Germline values: CDR1 MNHEY, CDR2 SVGAGI. CDR3 bases: TGTGCCAGCAGTGGGGACAGTGGGGCTTTCTTT. This sequence encodes CASSGDSGAFF.

The chain employs TRBV7-2 and TRBJ2-3; D is ambiguous. Trimming removed 3 bases from V and 0 bases from J, with 10 bases in between. The V gene's germline CDR1 is SGHTA and CDR2 FQGNSA. This CDR3 comprises 15 residues. CDR3 region: CASSFSYQSTDTQYF. In DNA, the CDR3 is TGTGCCAGCAGCTTTTCGTACCAGAGCACAGATACGCAGTATTTT.

The V gene is TRBV15, the J gene TRBJ1-2; D remains ambiguous. V gave up 0 bases and J gave up 6 bases, with 8 bases separating them. CDR1 is LNHNV, CDR2 YYDKDF, per germline (reference sequence). This CDR3 has 13 residues. CDR3 in amino acids: CATSRDRMDGYTF. CDR3 DNA sequence: TGTGCCACCAGCAGAGACCGGATGGATGGCTACACCTTC.

Only one count was recorded for this clone. The chain is built from TRBV19 and TRBJ2-3; D unresolved. This CDR3 contains 12 residues. Germline loops: CDR1 LNHDA, CDR2 SQIVND (reference sequence). Trimming left V 6 bases short and J 6 bases short, with 10 bases between. For the CDR3, the DNA is TGTGCCAGTAGCGGATCACCGGATACGCAGTATTTT. Translated, it gives CASSGSPDTQYF.

In this sample, this clone turned up a few times. This chain links TRBV9 with TRBJ2-7; D unclear. Germline lookup yields CDR1 SGDLS and CDR2 YYNGEE. This CDR3 is 13 amino acids long. Trimming left V 1 base short and J 1 base short, with 6 bases between. The CDR3 DNA follows: TGTGCCAGCAGCGTAAGTCCTTCCTACGAGCAGTACTTC. This sequence encodes CASSVSPSYEQYF.

CDR3: CASSEQGYSNQPQHF. CDR3 bases: TGTGCCAGCAGTGAACAGGGCTATAGCAATCAGCCCCAGCATTTT. The chain combines TRBV2 with TRBJ1-5, with D perhaps matching TRBD1 (5 bases). Trimming left V 2 bases short and J 0 bases short, with 8 bases between. In germline, CDR1 is SNHLY, CDR2 FYNNEI. The CDR3 covers 15 residues.

For this clone: The same CDR3 can be traced to other DNA sequences in this sample. The chain carries TRBV5-1 and TRBJ2-7; no clear D gene. V lost 0 bases to trimming and J lost 7 bases, with 11 bases between them. Germline-derived CDR1 and CDR2 are SGHRS and YFSETQ. This CDR3 comprises 13 residues. The CDR3: CASSLGLPNEQYF. The CDR3 nucleotides are TGCGCCAGCAGCTTGGGACTGCCAAATGAGCAGTACTTC.

The chain uses TRBV6-5 and TRBJ1-5; no firm D call. In germline, CDR1 is MNHEY, CDR2 SVGAGI. This CDR3 has 15 amino acids. Trimming cost V 0 bases and J 1 base, with 7 bases left between them. CDR3 bases: TGTGCCAGCAGTTACTCGCCGTACAGCAATCAGCCCCAGCATTTT. It encodes CASSYSPYSNQPQHF.

This chain joins TRBV2 and TRBJ1-3; D gene uncertain. V was cut by 3 bases and J by 0 bases, with 12 bases left in between. This CDR3 contains 16 residues. Germline V lookup: CDR1 SNHLY, CDR2 FYNNEI. The CDR3: CASSDNGYRSGNTIYF. The CDR3 DNA sequence: TGTGCCAGCAGTGATAATGGTTACCGCTCTGGAAACACCATATATTTT.

The chain joins TRBV4-1 to TRBJ2-5, with 10 bases fitting TRBD1. Germline V gene lookup returns CDR1 MGHRA and CDR2 YSYEKL. V shed 1 base and J 5 bases; nucleotides not matched to a gene: 7. The CDR3 loop spans 16 amino acids. The CDR3 DNA reads TGCGCCAGCAGCCAAGGCGGGACAGGGGATTGGGAGACCCAGTACTTC. Amino acids: CASSQGGTGDWETQYF.

The chain links TRBV25-1 to TRBJ2-6; D unresolved. Germline CDR1 and CDR2: MGHDK and SYGVNS. With 4 bases removed from V and 0 bases from J, the gap between germline ends came to 7 bases. CDR3 length: 15 amino acids. CDR3 loop: CASSVPGSGANVLTF. The CDR3 DNA sequence: TGTGCCAGCAGTGTCCCGGGCTCTGGGGCCAACGTCCTGACTTTC.

J is TRBJ2-1 and V is TRBV7-9; D unresolved. Germline CDR1 SEHNR, CDR2 FQNEAQ (reference sequence). There are 15 residues in the CDR3. V gave up 5 bases and J gave up 9 bases, with 20 bases separating them. The DNA of the CDR3 is TGTGCCAGCAGCCTTTTGGCCTTAGAGTGGGCTGAGCAGTTCTTC. It is translated as CASSLLALEWAEQFF.

The chain has TRBV10-3 and TRBJ2-7; no clear D gene. V lost 3 bases, J lost 3 bases, and 6 bases lay in between. Per germline, CDR1 ENHRY and CDR2 SYGVKD. The CDR3 runs 12 residues. The CDR3 coding sequence is TGTGCCATCAGTGACAGGCTCTACGAGCAGTACTTC. This sequence encodes CAISDRLYEQYF.

The J gene is TRBJ2-6, the V gene TRBV7-8; D is unresolved. CDR1 SGHVS and CDR2 FQNEAQ come from the germline V gene. The ends were cut back, 1 base at V and 0 bases at J, with 13 bases in the middle. CDR3 size: 18 residues. In nucleotides, the CDR3 is TGTGCCAGCAGCTTAGTTCCAACCGGAGTCTCTGGGGCCAACGTCCTGACTTTC. This codes for CASSLVPTGVSGANVLTF.

The DNA of the CDR3 is TGTGCCAGCAGCCAAGACCAGGGAAGGAGGCAGTACTTC. As protein: CASSQDQGRRQYF. The chain uses TRBV4-2 and TRBJ2-7; weak D call: TRBD1 (5 bases). This CDR3 is 13 amino acids long. Trimming took off 0 bases at V and 9 bases at J, with 12 bases between the two ends. CDR1 is LGHNA and CDR2 is YNFKEQ in the germline V gene.

The V call is TRBV6-6, the J call TRBJ2-1; 7 bases are a match to TRBD2. The CDR3 contains 16 residues. Germline values: CDR1 MNHNY, CDR2 SVGAGI (reference sequence). With V trimmed by 4 bases and J by 4 bases, 10 bases remained unmatched. This CDR3 is CASSSFWDYNYNEQFF. DNA of the CDR3: TGTGCCAGCAGTTCCTTTTGGGACTACAATTACAATGAGCAGTTCTTC.

The chain combines TRBV4-3 with TRBJ2-1; D gene unclear. Between the trimmed V and J ends, which lost 0 bases and 6 bases, there was a span of 15 bases. The CDR3 is 16 amino acids. The germline gives CDR1 LGHNA, CDR2 YSLEER. CDR3 sequence (DNA): TGCGCCAGCAGCCAAGACGTTCCGATAGCATCCAATGAGCAGTTCTTC. It yields the protein CASSQDVPIASNEQFF.

The chain carries TRBV25-1 and TRBJ1-1, with a possible D match to TRBD1 (5 bases). Trimming took off 4 bases at V and 0 bases at J, with 12 bases between the two ends. CDR1 is MGHDK, CDR2 SYGVNS, per germline. This CDR3 region has 15 residues. CDR3 region: CASSGGPQMNTEAFF. The DNA for the CDR3 is TGTGCCAGCAGTGGGGGACCGCAGATGAACACTGAAGCTTTCTTT.

The CDR3 protein is CASSGAGGQGVETQYF. CDR3 coding DNA: TGTGCCAGCAGCGGGGCTGGCGGACAGGGGGTTGAGACCCAGTACTTC. The rearrangement links TRBV7-9 to TRBJ2-5; 10 nucleotides align to TRBD1. This CDR3 region has 16 residues. The junction had 11 bases not matched to a gene; V was cut back by 5 bases and J by 5 bases. The germline CDR1 and CDR2 sequences are SEHNR and FQNEAQ (reference sequence).

The chain uses TRBV11-3 and TRBJ2-3; the match to TRBD2 covers 7 bases. CDR3 length equals 12 residues. Germline CDR1 and CDR2: SGHNT and YENEEA. V was pared by 7 bases and J by 9 bases, with 7 bases of the junction left unmatched. CDR3 nucleotide sequence: TGTGCCAGCAAGGGAGGGAAATCGACGCAGTATTTT. Protein product: CASKGGKSTQYF. Supplemented by reference TRBV11-3 and TRBJ2-3, the full variable domain reads EAGVVQSPRYKIIEKKQPVAFWCNPISGHNTLYWYLQNLGQGPELLIRYENEEAVDDSQLPKDRFSAERLKGVDSTLKIQPAELGDSAVYLCASKGGKSTQYFGPGTRLTVL.

J is TRBJ2-1 and V is TRBV4-1; 8 bases map to TRBD2. Germline V gene data show CDR1 as MGHRA and CDR2 as YSYEKL. With V trimmed by 0 bases and J by 4 bases, 5 bases remained unmatched. There are 16 residues in the CDR3. The CDR3 bases are TGCGCCAGCAGCCAAGATTTGATAGCGGGGTACAATGAGCAGTTCTTC. Amino acids: CASSQDLIAGYNEQFF.